This T cell receptor (beta chain) emerged from a study of cytomegalovirus exposure and HLA in healthy donors (dated by TCRdb to about 2017). Notes on the research overall: According to an earlier analysis of 450 to 650 of the donors, 150 million to 200 million T cells yielded some 120 million unique TCR beta sequences and less than 300 Gb of sequence data. An early release that covered about 600 HLA-typed donors contained 300 to 350 gigabases of sequencing data and approximately 85 million unique TCR sequences. The genetic ancestry cluster associated with self-reported Caucasian donors included around 76% of the 398 genotyped donors. The study aimed to test whether signatures of past pathogen exposure could be identified by cataloging public T cell receptors. Using immunosequencing, the study profiled T cell repertoires from about 610 subjects and related those repertoires to cytomegalovirus serostatus. In addition to the first cohort of approximately 650 subjects, a separate validation cohort of 120 different subjects was used. High-throughput TCR immunosequencing, statistical association of individual TCRs with disease status, and machine learning were combined to predict cytomegalovirus infection status. In a later analysis, previously published TCR beta repertoires from roughly 710 donors were re-analyzed and high-resolution HLA genotyping was added so that TCR occurrence patterns could be studied. Rather than using new phenotypic data, the later analysis identified candidate immune exposures from TCR beta sequences and from how often those sequences occurred across donors. An earlier analysis of 500 to 650 of the donors applied high-throughput TCR beta sequencing to assess whether each TCR beta V gene segment acted as functional or pseudogenic. Donor age, sex, ethnicity and CMV serostatus were compiled alongside the repertoire data. Genome-wide SNP genotypes for about 55% of the 666 donors were used in a later genetic analysis, which treated that subset as a discovery cohort. Every discovery cohort repertoire had been produced on one sequencing platform. Class I and class II HLA loci were covered by the typing at four-digit resolution. The number of typed donors differed by locus: about 620-640 for A, B, C, DRB1 and DQB1; 500 to 550 for DQA1; 600 to 610 for DPA1; and 400 to 480 for DPB1. Four to six DR-DQ haplotypes were handled as single units for association and clustering, since linkage in the cohort was strong. On average, roughly 240,000 unique TCR beta nucleotide sequences were sequenced per donor among 300 to 500 genotyped donors of the cohort, with 15% to 20% of those sequences being non-productive.

The table lists this clone with a few counts. Its antigen is not yet known. Base qualities are not provided; no much larger clone lies one nucleotide away. The library was produced with the immunoSEQ multiplex PCR assay. For the multiplex PCR, a mixture combining 60 forward primers for TCR Vbeta segments and 13 reverse primers for TCR Jbeta segments was used. The CDR3 region of rearranged TCR beta genes was amplified from genomic DNA by a multiplex PCR assay. The amplified TCR beta libraries were sequenced on the Illumina HiSeq System as 87-base-pair reads. The paper's processing steps were these. Across the 700 or so repertoires, a later analysis counted tens of millions of unique TCR beta chains, roughly 11 million of which were shared by at least two donors. To remove PCR and sequencing errors, raw reads were error-corrected and collapsed into unique sequences using a nearest-neighbor algorithm that merged closely related sequences. To assign V, D and J gene segments, CDR3 sequences were aligned to IMGT reference sequences. For a sequence to be retained, at least a six-nucleotide match to both a V gene segment and a J gene segment was required. A rearrangement was called productive if the CDR3 had no stop codons and remained in frame with V and J, and every other rearrangement was called non-productive. CDR3 was defined according to IMGT convention as the region running from the second conserved V-encoded cysteine to the conserved J-encoded phenylalanine. Sequences without an unambiguous match to a single V gene segment were excluded from the earlier analysis of about 600 of the donors. An earlier analysis of over 450 of the donors classified V segments as functional when productive rearrangements were above 56.7% and as segregating when the standard deviation between donors was above 5%. A statistical classification framework was built to diagnose cytomegalovirus status from the catalog of TCR beta chain sequences. In a later analysis, V and J genes were assigned by comparing TCR nucleotide sequences against IMGT/GENE-DB human TR gene sequences. Using the TCRdist pipeline, a later analysis assigned CDR3 sequences along with most-parsimonious VDJ recombination scenarios. In a later analysis, each TCR beta chain was defined by its CDR3 amino acid sequence together with its V-gene family, and reads lacking a unique V-gene family were excluded. As a way to deal with suspected cross-contamination and a sequencing artifact, a later analysis dropped under 600 nucleotide sequences that were highly shared and had low generation probability. For each public chain, a later analysis derived a clonal expansion index from normalized ranks of inferred template counts within each repertoire. Generation probabilities in a later analysis came from a VDJ recombination model fitted to out-of-frame rearrangements, and those results were checked against IGoR. Hypergeometric tests were used in a later analysis to score TCR-TCR, TCR-HLA and TCR-CMV co-occurrence, with a repertoire-size bias correction applied to the TCR pairs. In a later analysis, false discovery rates were estimated by permuting HLA or CMV assignments 20 times. In a later analysis, co-occurring TCRs were grouped using DBSCAN, with TCRdist sequence similarity added in when clustering inside HLA-allele-positive subsets. Repertoires with fewer than 30,000 or more than 120,000 public chains, plus five repertoires with anomalous nucleotide sharing, were excluded from co-occurrence clustering. TCRdb stores this immuneACCESS table with in-frame sequences only. Part of the clones is absent; in the studies checked, under half of the shortfall reflects unresolved V genes, and no reason is known for the rest. That table gives V, J and clone size, and the DNA gave D and trimming. The sample profile shows roughly 150,000 clones; roughly 9.4% of them were found once. Jointly, the top ten make up approximately 1.8% of the sample.

What the research found in general, with its limitations: Because HLA typing was missing for some donors at each locus, association tests included only the typed subset. The sequencing pipeline was judged likely to have produced a cluster of highly shared sequence variants as a technical artifact. For the cohort, immune exposure information was limited to CMV serostatus. Linkage disequilibrium might explain the correlated functional status among segregating V segments, but an unknown experimental factor could not be excluded. Broadly in line with IMGT annotations, most TCR beta V segments showed up in productive rearrangements about 87% or about 30% of the time in an earlier analysis of approximately 600 of the donors. The cohort was sequenced for TCR beta chains only, and without alpha or paired-chain data the features that could be detected were limited. Cytomegalovirus status was reported to be diagnosed by the classifier with high specificity and sensitivity in both the original and validation cohorts. The study listed around 160 TCR beta chains as associated with cytomegalovirus. About 17 rarely observed V segments, including chromosome 9 orphons, were excluded from the earlier analysis of a few hundred of the donors because counts were too low. The 87-base-pair reads could not distinguish some IMGT-functional V segments, including TRBV6-2 and TRBV6-3, so those segments were excluded. In a later analysis, HLA-associated TCR beta chains were found to be more clonally expanded and to have lower generation probabilities than equally common non-associated chains. The authors suggested that the approach could potentially be generalized to other disease states and immunological phenotypes. A later analysis found that most CMV-associated TCR beta chains appeared HLA-restricted, with HLA associations seemingly driven largely by CMV exposure. In vitro tests confirmed that a few of the cytomegalovirus-associated TCR beta chains recognize cytomegalovirus antigens. While some public TCRs were present in many individuals, most TCR sequences turned up only very rarely across donors. According to a later genetic analysis, donors in an Asian-associated ancestry cluster had fewer N-insertions in productive TCRs than the roughly 700-donor mean. A further reported finding was that TCR beta sequences accurately predicted the HLA-A and HLA-B alleles for most subjects in the first cohort. According to a later analysis, parvovirus B19, influenza, CMV and Epstein-Barr virus appeared linked to several top co-occurrence clusters. When HLA alleles, especially DR and DQ, strongly co-occurred, attributing TCR associations to individual alleles was difficult. V-gene and J-gene trimming of TCR beta chains was associated with a missense DCLRE1C variant in a later genetic analysis, and the association was replicated in an independent cohort. A later analysis found that TCR association rates varied across HLA loci, with DRB1 alleles showing the most associated TCRs and HLA-C alleles the fewest. In a later analysis, 15,000 to 20,000 TCR beta sequences were associated with specific HLA alleles at a false discovery rate of 0.05. Presence/absence analyses assumed roughly uniform sequencing depth across donors, an assumption that may not hold.

Spanning cysteine to phenylalanine, the CDR3 consists of 15 amino acids. Only the CDR3 portion is preserved as DNA: 45 bases, with reading frame beginning at the first base. Germline trimming: 2 bases from V, 7 bases from J; junction bases outside gene matches: 6. CDR1 MNHNS and CDR2 SASEGT were looked up in the germline V gene. In total, 630 or so healthy bone marrow donors made up the cohort. Cohort members were all nominally healthy when sampled, although unrecorded immune exposures were likely present. The donor was CMV seronegative and belonged to the group of 380 or so seronegative cohort members. Each donor provided a peripheral blood sample, and peripheral blood mononuclear cells were used for TCR beta sequencing. Genomic DNA extraction from the blood cell samples was performed with the Qiagen DNeasy Blood Extraction Kit.

The TCR was taken from a male donor in good health and CMV-seronegative. The sequenced sample was PBMCs. The chain employs TRBV6-1 and TRBJ1-4, and 8 junction bases match TRBD1. CDR3 reads: CASSERQGATEKLFF. The bases read TGTGCCAGCAGTGAACGGCAGGGGGCAACTGAAAAACTGTTTTTT.